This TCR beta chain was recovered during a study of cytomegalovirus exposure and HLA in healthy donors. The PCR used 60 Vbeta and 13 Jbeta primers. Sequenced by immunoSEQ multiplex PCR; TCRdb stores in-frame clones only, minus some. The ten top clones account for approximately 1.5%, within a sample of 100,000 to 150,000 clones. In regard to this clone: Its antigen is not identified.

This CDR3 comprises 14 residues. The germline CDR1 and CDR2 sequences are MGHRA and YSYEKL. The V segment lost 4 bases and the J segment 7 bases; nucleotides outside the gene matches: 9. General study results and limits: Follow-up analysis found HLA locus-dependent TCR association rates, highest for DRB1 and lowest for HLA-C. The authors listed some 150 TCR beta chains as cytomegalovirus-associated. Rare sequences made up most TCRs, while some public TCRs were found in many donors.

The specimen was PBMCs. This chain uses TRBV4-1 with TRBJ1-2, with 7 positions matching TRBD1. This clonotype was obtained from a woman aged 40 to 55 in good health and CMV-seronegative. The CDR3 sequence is CASSPTRQGGGYTF. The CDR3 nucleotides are TGCGCCAGCAGCCCAACTAGACAGGGAGGTGGCTACACCTTC.